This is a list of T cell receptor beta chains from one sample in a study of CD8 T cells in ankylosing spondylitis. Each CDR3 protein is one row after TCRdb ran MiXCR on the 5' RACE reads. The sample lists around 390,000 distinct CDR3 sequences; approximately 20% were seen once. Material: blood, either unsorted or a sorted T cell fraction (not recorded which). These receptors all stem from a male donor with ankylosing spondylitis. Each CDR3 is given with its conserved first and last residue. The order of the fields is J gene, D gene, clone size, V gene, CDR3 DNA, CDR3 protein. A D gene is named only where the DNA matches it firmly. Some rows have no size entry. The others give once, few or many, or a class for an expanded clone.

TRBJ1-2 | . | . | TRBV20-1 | TGCAGTGCTTCGCGTGGGGGGCATAACTATGGCTACACCTTC | CSASRGGHNYGYTF
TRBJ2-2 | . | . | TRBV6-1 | TGTGCCAGCAGTGTAGGGACGGGGAACACCGGGGAGCTGTTTTTT | CASSVGTGNTGELFF
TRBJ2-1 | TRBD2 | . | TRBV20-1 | TGCAGTGCTAGAGGACTAGCGGGTGTCGATGAGCAGTTCTTC | CSARGLAGVDEQFF
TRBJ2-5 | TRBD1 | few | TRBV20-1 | TGCAGTGCTGGACAGGGGCGGGGCCAAGAGACCCAGTACTTC | CSAGQGRGQETQYF
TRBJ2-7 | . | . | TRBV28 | TGTGCCAGCAGTTTAGGACAGCAAATTTACGAGCAGTACTTC | CASSLGQQIYEQYF
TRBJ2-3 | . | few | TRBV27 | TGTGCCAGCAGTTTAGAGTTACCTAGCACAGATACGCAGTATTTT | CASSLELPSTDTQYF
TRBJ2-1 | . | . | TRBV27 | TGTGCCAGCAGTTCCCCCAACAGGGTATCGTGGTTCTTC | CASSSPNRVSWFF
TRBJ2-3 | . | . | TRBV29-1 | TGCAGACCAGGGGGCGGGAGCGCAGATACGCAGTATTTT | CRPGGGSADTQYF
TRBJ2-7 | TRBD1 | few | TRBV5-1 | TGCGCCAGCAGCGTATCCGGGACAGGTTACTACGAGCAGTACTTC | CASSVSGTGYYEQYF
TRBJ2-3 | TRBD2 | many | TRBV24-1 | TGTGCCACCAGTGACCGCGGGACTAGCGGGAGAGATACGCAGTATTTT | CATSDRGTSGRDTQYF
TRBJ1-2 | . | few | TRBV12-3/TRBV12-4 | TGTGCCAGCAGTTCCCGACAGAATGCAGGAAGAAGTGGCTACACCTTC | CASSSRQNAGRSGYTF
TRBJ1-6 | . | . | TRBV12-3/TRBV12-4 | TGTGCCAGCAGCGAGGGGAGGGCGAGCTCCTATAATTCACCCCTCCACTTT | CASSEGRASSYNSPLHF
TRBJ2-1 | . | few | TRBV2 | TGTGCCAGCAGTCAGAGGGGAAACAATGAGCAGTTCTTC | CASSQRGNNEQFF
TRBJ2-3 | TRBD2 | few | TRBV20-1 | TGCAGTGCCTATGGACTAGCGGGAGGGTCTAGCACAGATACGCAGTATTTT | CSAYGLAGGSSTDTQYF
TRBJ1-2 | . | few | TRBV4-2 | TGTGCCAGCAGCCAAGCCCTTAGGAGGGGTACGGCAGTCTATGGCTACACCTTC | CASSQALRRGTAVYGYTF
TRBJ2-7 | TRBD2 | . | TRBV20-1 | TGCAGTGCTAATTTACTAGCGGGAGGGGTCGAGCAGTACTTC | CSANLLAGGVEQYF
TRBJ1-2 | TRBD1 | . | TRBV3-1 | TGTGCCAGCAGCCAGGACAGGGACAACTATGGCTACACCTTC | CASSQDRDNYGYTF
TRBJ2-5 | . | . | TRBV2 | TGTGCCAGCAGGGCCCGGGACCAACTAAGGGGCCAGTACTTC | CASRARDQLRGQYF
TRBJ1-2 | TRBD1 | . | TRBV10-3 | TGTGCCATCGGTGGGACAGGGCCAGCTAACTATGGCTACACCTTC | CAIGGTGPANYGYTF
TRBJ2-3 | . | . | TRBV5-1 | TGCGCCAGCAGCTTGCAGGGCAGGAGCACAGATACGCAGTATTTT | CASSLQGRSTDTQYF
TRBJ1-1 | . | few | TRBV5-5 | TGTGCCAGCAGTACTGAGATGATGAACACTGAAGCTTTCTTT | CASSTEMMNTEAFF
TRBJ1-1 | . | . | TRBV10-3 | TGTGCCATCAGTGATCTCGGGGAGAACACTGAAGCTTTCTTT | CAISDLGENTEAFF
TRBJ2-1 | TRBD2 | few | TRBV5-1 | TGCGCCAGCAGCCCACGGCACGGGAGGGCCTTAAATGAGCAGTTCTTC | CASSPRHGRALNEQFF
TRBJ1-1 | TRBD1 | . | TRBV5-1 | TGCGCCAGCAGCTTCGGACAGGGGGCTACTGAAGCTTTCTTT | CASSFGQGATEAFF
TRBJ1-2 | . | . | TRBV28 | TGTGCCAGCAGCCCGCGGGTGGGGAAGGGATTCAGCTATGGCTACACCTTC | CASSPRVGKGFSYGYTF
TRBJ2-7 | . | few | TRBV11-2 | TGTGCCAGCAGCTTAGATTTATCCCTCAACGAGCAGTACTTC | CASSLDLSLNEQYF
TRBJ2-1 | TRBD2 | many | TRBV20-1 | TGCAGTGCTAGGGTAGCGGGAGCACAATCCTACAATGAGCAGTTCTTC | CSARVAGAQSYNEQFF
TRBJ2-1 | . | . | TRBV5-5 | TGTGCCAGCAGCTTTAGACAAAAATCCTCCTATGAGCAGTTCTTC | CASSFRQKSSYEQFF
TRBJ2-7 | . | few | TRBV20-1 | TGCAGTCTTACCGGGACGACCTACGAGCAGTACTTC | CSLTGTTYEQYF
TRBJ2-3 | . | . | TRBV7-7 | TGTGCCAGCAGCTTAGACACTTCAGATACGCAGTATTTT | CASSLDTSDTQYF
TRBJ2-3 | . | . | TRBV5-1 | TGCGCCAGCAGCTCCTTATACACAGATACGCAGTATTTT | CASSSLYTDTQYF
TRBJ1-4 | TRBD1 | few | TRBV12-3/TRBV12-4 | TGTGCCAGCAGTGCACAGGGGGCGATTTATGAAAAACTGTTTTTT | CASSAQGAIYEKLFF
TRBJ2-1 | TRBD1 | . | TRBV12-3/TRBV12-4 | TGTGCCAGCAGTTTAAGGGGGACAGGGGCCTACAATGAGCAGTTCTTC | CASSLRGTGAYNEQFF
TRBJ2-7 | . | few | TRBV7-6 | TGTGCCAGCAGCACCAGCGAACAGGGCTACGAGCAGTACTTC | CASSTSEQGYEQYF
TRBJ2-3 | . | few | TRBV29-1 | TGCAGCGTAAAATCCTTTGGCACAGATACGCAGTATTTT | CSVKSFGTDTQYF
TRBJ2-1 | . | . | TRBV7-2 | TGTGCCAGCAGCTTAACAGCGGGTAGCCGAGTAGGGGAGTTCTTC | CASSLTAGSRVGEFF
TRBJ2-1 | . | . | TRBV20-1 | TGCAGTGCTAAACAAAGTTCCTACAATGAGCAGTTCTTC | CSAKQSSYNEQFF
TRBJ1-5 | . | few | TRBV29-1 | TGCAGCGTTGAAGAGACAGCAAATCAGCCCCAGCATTTT | CSVEETANQPQHF
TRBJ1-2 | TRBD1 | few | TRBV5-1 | TGCGCCAGCAGCGAGAGTCGGGACAGAGGCTATGGCTACACCTTC | CASSESRDRGYGYTF
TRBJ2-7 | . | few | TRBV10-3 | TGTGCCATCAGGGGAACGGGCAACTCCTACGAGCAGTACTTC | CAIRGTGNSYEQYF
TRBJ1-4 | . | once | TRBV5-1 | TGCGCCAGCAGCTTGGGGGTTGCTAATGAAAAACTGTTTTTT | CASSLGVANEKLFF
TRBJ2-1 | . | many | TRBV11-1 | TGTGCCAGCAGCCCAGGACAGTTTCCGAGCTCCTACAATGAGCAGTTCTTC | CASSPGQFPSSYNEQFF
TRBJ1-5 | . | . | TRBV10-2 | TGCGCCAGCAAGGTAACGAGCAATCAGCCCCAGCATTTT | CASKVTSNQPQHF
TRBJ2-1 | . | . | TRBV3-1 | TGTGCCAGCAGCCAAGCGGCCTCCTACAATGAGCAGTTCTTC | CASSQAASYNEQFF
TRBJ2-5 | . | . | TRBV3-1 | TGTGCCAGCAGCCAAGAGGGGACGTTGGAGGAGACCCAGTACTTC | CASSQEGTLEETQYF
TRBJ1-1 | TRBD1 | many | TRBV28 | TGTGCCAGCAGTTCGGGGACAGGGTTGGACACTGAAGCTTTCTTT | CASSSGTGLDTEAFF
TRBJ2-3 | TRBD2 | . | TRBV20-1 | TGCAGTGCGGGACTAGCGGGGGGTCCCTCAGATACGCAGTATTTT | CSAGLAGGPSDTQYF
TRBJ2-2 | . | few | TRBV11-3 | TGTGCCAGCGGTGGTGTAGCAACCGGGGAGCTGTTTTTT | CASGGVATGELFF
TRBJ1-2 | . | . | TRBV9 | TGTGCCAGCAGCGCCCAGGGGCCGGCTGGCTACACCTTC | CASSAQGPAGYTF
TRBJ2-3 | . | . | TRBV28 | TGTGCCAGCAGTTTAGTCCCAGGGACAGATACGCAGTATTTT | CASSLVPGTDTQYF
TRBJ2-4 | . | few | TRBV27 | TGTGCCAGCAGTTTATCGGAGGCAGGGGGGGGAAACATTCAGTACTTC | CASSLSEAGGGNIQYF
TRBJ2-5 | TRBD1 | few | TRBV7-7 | TGTGCCAGCAGCACTAACCGGGACAGGGGAGAACAAGAGACCCAGTACTTC | CASSTNRDRGEQETQYF
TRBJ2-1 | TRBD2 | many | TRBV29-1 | TGCAGCGGACAACCTAGCGGGGCCTACAATGAGCAGTTCTTC | CSGQPSGAYNEQFF
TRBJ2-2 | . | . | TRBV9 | TGTGCCAGCAGCCGCCCCGGGGAGCTGTTTTTT | CASSRPGELFF